This T cell receptor beta chain was observed in a study of shared clonotypes between healthy human individuals. With 6 bases clipped from V and 7 bases from J, the junction kept 2 bases outside the gene matches. This CDR3 has 11 amino acids. Germline V gene data show CDR1 as MDHEN and CDR2 as SYDVKM. The assay was immunoSEQ multiplex PCR, and TCRdb's table has in-frame clones only and misses some. Among 950,000 to 1,100,000 clones listed, around 78% were seen once. The chain joins TRBV28 to TRBJ1-2; 7 nucleotides align to TRBD1. The TCR was taken from a young man in good health. Some clones in this sample may be carry-over from other donors' samples. The sample was memory CD4+ T cells from PBMCs. Sample subset: CD45RA-negative fraction. The CDR3 sequence: CASRYRGGYTF. The CDR3 DNA follows: TGTGCCAGCAGGTACAGGGGTGGCTACACCTTC.